The rows below give T cell receptor beta chains drawn from one sample of a study of cytomegalovirus exposure and HLA in healthy donors. Sequencing was performed with immunoSEQ multiplex PCR; in TCRdb, only in-frame clones are kept and a portion is missing. Altogether over 90,000 clones are present, under 85% being singletons, with the ten largest covering over 12%. The sequencing sample was made of PBMCs. The receptors derive from a woman aged 70-85 years in good health and CMV-seropositive. The CDR3 runs from the conserved cysteine through the conserved F or W. Each record gives: V gene, D gene, J gene, clone size, CDR3 protein, CDR3 DNA. D genes are given only for firm matches. Clone size is not always given. Where it is, it says once, few, many or a class for expanded clones.

TRBV7-8	.	TRBJ2-3	once	CASSLDFHSYTDTQYF	TGTGCCAGCAGCTTAGACTTTCACAGTTACACAGATACGCAGTATTTT
TRBV4-3	.	TRBJ1-4	.	CASSQPPFRQATNEKLFF	TGCGCCAGCAGCCAACCCCCGTTCAGACAGGCAACTAATGAAAAACTGTTTTTT
TRBV6-5	TRBD2	TRBJ2-7	.	CASSTGLAVYEQYF	TGTGCCAGCAGTACGGGACTAGCGGTCTACGAGCAGTACTTC
TRBV7-9	.	TRBJ1-5	.	CASSFGEGQPQHF	TGTGCCAGCAGCTTTGGTGAGGGACAGCCCCAGCATTTT
TRBV7-9	.	TRBJ2-2	.	CASSLLADTGELFF	TGTGCCAGCAGCTTACTAGCCGACACCGGGGAGCTGTTTTTT
TRBV19	TRBD1	TRBJ2-7	.	CASSIQGATEQYF	TGTGCCAGTAGTATTCAGGGGGCCACCGAGCAGTACTTC
TRBV28	TRBD2	TRBJ2-1	.	CASSLYRASGGNEQFF	TGTGCCAGCAGTTTATACCGGGCTAGCGGAGGGAATGAGCAGTTCTTC
TRBV5-4	TRBD1	TRBJ1-6	.	CASSPGQVDSPLHF	TGTGCCAGCAGCCCGGGACAGGTTGATTCACCCCTCCACTTT
TRBV30	TRBD1	TRBJ2-2	once	CAWSRSGQVTGELFF	TGTGCCTGGAGTCGATCGGGACAGGTGACCGGGGAGCTGTTTTTT
TRBV28	TRBD2	TRBJ2-7	.	CASSFPGRNAYEQYF	TGTGCCAGCAGTTTCCCCGGGAGGAATGCCTACGAGCAGTACTTC
TRBV10-1	.	TRBJ1-1	few	CASSREANTEAFF	TGCGCCAGCAGTAGAGAGGCGAACACTGAAGCTTTCTTT
TRBV6-4	.	TRBJ1-1	.	CASSVTLQAEAFF	TGTGCCAGCAGTGTAACGTTGCAGGCTGAAGCTTTCTTT
TRBV19	TRBD2	TRBJ2-7	few	CASSGLAGYEQYF	TGTGCCAGTAGCGGACTAGCGGGTTACGAGCAGTACTTC
TRBV18	.	TRBJ2-1	.	CASSPPNRGGYNEQFF	TGTGCCAGCTCACCTCCGAACAGGGGAGGCTACAATGAGCAGTTCTTC
TRBV4-3	TRBD2	TRBJ2-1	.	CASSQDLAGGRYNEQFF	TGCGCCAGCAGCCAAGATCTGGCGGGGGGCCGCTACAATGAGCAGTTCTTC
TRBV5-5	TRBD1	TRBJ2-7	.	CASSLTGIPYEQYF	TGTGCCAGCAGTCTGACAGGGATTCCCTACGAGCAGTACTTC
TRBV9	TRBD1	TRBJ2-7	once	CASSRDRASEQYF	TGTGCCAGCAGCCGGGACAGGGCCTCCGAGCAGTACTTC
TRBV19	.	TRBJ2-1	.	CASSIIISSYNEQFF	TGTGCCAGTAGTATTATCATCAGCTCCTACAATGAGCAGTTCTTC
TRBV15	.	TRBJ2-7	.	CATSRGPSYEQYF	TGTGCCACCAGCAGAGGTCCTTCCTACGAGCAGTACTTC
TRBV6-1	.	TRBJ2-5	.	CASSEEVPGTQYF	TGTGCCAGCAGTGAGGAGGTCCCAGGGACCCAGTACTTC
TRBV6-1	.	TRBJ2-5	.	CASSESRAQTQYF	TGTGCCAGCAGTGAATCCAGGGCTCAAACCCAGTACTTC
TRBV4-3	.	TRBJ1-1	.	CASSQGGTLNTEAFF	TGCGCCAGCAGCCAAGGGGGCACCTTGAACACTGAAGCTTTCTTT
TRBV30	TRBD2	TRBJ2-2	.	CAWSSLAGGNTGELFF	TGTGCCTGGAGCTCCCTAGCGGGAGGGAACACCGGGGAGCTGTTTTTT
TRBV6-1	.	TRBJ2-7	few	CASSFYGTQYF	TGTGCCAGCAGTTTCTACGGGACACAGTACTTC
TRBV5-1	TRBD2	TRBJ2-7	few	CASSITSGRYDEQYF	TGCGCCAGCAGCATAACTAGCGGGAGGTATGACGAGCAGTACTTC
TRBV28	TRBD1	TRBJ1-3	.	CASSPPPQTGSGNTIYF	TGTGCCAGCAGTCCCCCTCCTCAGACAGGGTCAGGAAACACCATATATTTT